Included here is one TCR beta chain sequence, with context. Its cognate antigen is unknown. A read error may explain this, as a much larger clone is one base away. This sample was taken from a study of blood T cells in healthy people across ages. Study conclusions and caveats: Expanded clonotype changes were possibly confounded by unknown donor CMV status. The long-lived group displayed more naive CD4+ cells, plus higher diversity, than the aged donors did.

Together with a sample-barcoded 5' primer, a J-beta primer mix was included in a second PCR lasting roughly 6 to 12 cycles. Template switching added a 12-random-nucleotide identifier to every cDNA molecule. From the 5' RACE reads, TCRdb called clonotypes with MiXCR, one entry per CDR3 protein. This table holds around 1.5 million distinct CDR3 sequences, around 39% found once. At least 7 million PBMCs were isolated per sample. CDR3 length: 13 residues. Germline lookup yields CDR1 SQVTM and CDR2 ANQGSEA. V lost 8 bases and J 3 bases, leaving 17 bases between the germline ends. The TCR was taken from a young woman in good health. The chain carries TRBV29-1 and TRBJ2-7; D uncertain. The material sequenced was blood. The CDR3 region has the DNA TGCAGCTTTGTTCTCCAGGCCCGCTACGAGCAGTACTTC. The encoded protein is CSFVLQARYEQYF.